This TCR beta chain was sequenced during a study of breast tumors, draining lymph nodes, adjacent tissues. General study points: Tumor and nontumor repertoires were significantly more similar in luminal-like than in basal-like breast cancer.

TCRdb itself ran the multiplex PCR reads through MiXCR, one entry per CDR3 protein. The sample records roughly 15,000 distinct CDR3 sequences, under 60% being singletons. The CDR3 covers 15 residues. Germline CDR1 SEHNR, CDR2 FQNEAQ (reference sequence). On this clonotype itself: Its antigen remains unknown. The junction differs from germline at one of its ends, possibly a read error.

The genes are TRBV7-9 and TRBJ2-2, with TRBD1 as a possible D gene (6 bases). The sequenced material came from tumor-adjacent breast tissue. This clonotype originated in a female donor with breast cancer. Some clones in this sample may be carry-over from other donors' samples. CDR3 nucleotide sequence: TGCGCCATCCCGCCTAAACAGGGATTCACCGGGGTGCTGTTTTTT. As protein: CAIPPKQGFTGVLFF.